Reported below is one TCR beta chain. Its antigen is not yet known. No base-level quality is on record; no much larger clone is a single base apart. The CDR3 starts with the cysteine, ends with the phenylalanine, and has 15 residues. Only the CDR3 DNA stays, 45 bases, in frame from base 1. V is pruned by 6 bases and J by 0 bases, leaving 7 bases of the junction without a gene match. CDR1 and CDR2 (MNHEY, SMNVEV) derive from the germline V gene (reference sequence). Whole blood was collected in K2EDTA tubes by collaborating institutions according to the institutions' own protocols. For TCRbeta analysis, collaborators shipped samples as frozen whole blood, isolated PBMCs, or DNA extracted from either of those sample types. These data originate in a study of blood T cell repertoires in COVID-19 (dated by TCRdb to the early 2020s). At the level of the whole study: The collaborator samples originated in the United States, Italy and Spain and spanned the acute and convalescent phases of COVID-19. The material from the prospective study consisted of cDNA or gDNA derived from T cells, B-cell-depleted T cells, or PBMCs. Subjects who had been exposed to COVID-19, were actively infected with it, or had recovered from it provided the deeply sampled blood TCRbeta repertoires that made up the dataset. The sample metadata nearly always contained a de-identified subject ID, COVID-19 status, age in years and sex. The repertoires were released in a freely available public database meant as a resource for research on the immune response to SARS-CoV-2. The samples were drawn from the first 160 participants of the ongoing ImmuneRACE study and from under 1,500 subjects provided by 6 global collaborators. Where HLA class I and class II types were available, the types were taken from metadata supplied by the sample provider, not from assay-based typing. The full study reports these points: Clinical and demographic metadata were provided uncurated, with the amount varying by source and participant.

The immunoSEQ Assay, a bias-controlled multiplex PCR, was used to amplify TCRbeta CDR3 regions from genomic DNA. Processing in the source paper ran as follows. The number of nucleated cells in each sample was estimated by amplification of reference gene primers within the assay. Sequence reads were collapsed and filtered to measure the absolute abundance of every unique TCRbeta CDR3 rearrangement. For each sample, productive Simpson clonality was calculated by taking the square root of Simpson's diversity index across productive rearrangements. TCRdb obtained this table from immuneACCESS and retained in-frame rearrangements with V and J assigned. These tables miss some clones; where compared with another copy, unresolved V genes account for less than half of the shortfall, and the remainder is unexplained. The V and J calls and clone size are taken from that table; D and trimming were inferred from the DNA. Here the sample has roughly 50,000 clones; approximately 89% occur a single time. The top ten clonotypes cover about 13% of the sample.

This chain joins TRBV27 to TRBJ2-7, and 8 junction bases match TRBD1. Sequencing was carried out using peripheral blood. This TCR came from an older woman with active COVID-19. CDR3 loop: CASRRTGLSSYEQYF. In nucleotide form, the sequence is TGTGCCAGCAGGCGGACAGGGCTTAGCTCCTACGAGCAGTACTTC.